The rows below give T cell receptor beta chains drawn from one sample of a study of response to subunit inactivated influenza vaccine. Each CDR3 protein is one row after TCRdb ran MiXCR on the RT-PCR reads. The data hold approximately 310,000 distinct CDR3 sequences, with around a fifth observed a single time. The sequencing here drew on PBMCs from blood, taken about 20 months after vaccination. The receptors were gathered from a man aged 45 to 70 who received an inactivated influenza vaccine. Both conserved end residues are part of each CDR3. A D gene is named only where the DNA matches it firmly. Only part of the rows carry a size: once, few, many, or a class if the clone is expanded.

CDR3 length	clone size	D gene	J gene	V gene	CDR3 protein	CDR3 DNA
14	many	.	TRBJ1-6	TRBV28	CASSLSGSNSPLHF	TGTGCCAGCAGTTTATCAGGGTCTAATTCACCCCTCCACTTT
14	few	TRBD2	TRBJ2-1	TRBV5-1	CASSLSGGRNEQFF	TGCGCCAGCAGCTTAAGCGGGGGGCGGAATGAGCAGTTCTTC
14	.	.	TRBJ1-1	TRBV12-3/TRBV12-4	CASRPTDIDPKAFF	TGTGCCAGCAGACCGACTGACATCGACCCCAAAGCTTTCTTT
11	few	.	TRBJ1-2	TRBV6-2/TRBV6-3	CASSYSLGYTF	TGTGCCAGCAGTTACTCTCTGGGCTACACCTTC
17	.	TRBD2	TRBJ2-1	TRBV11-1	CASSSTIAGGRVNEQFF	TGTGCCAGCAGCTCCACAATAGCGGGGGGGCGGGTAAATGAGCAGTTCTTC
18	few	.	TRBJ2-7	TRBV11-1	CASSLASVASPSSYEQYF	TGTGCCAGCAGCTTAGCGTCGGTCGCTAGCCCAAGCTCCTACGAGCAGTACTTC
15	.	.	TRBJ1-2	TRBV7-8	CASSLALAPNYGYTF	TGTGCCAGCAGCTTAGCTCTGGCACCTAACTATGGCTACACCTTC
14	.	.	TRBJ1-6	TRBV7-2	CASRRDSYNSPLHF	TGTGCCAGCAGAAGGGACTCCTATAATTCACCCCTCCACTTT
13	many	.	TRBJ1-4	TRBV6-1	CASSDLSDEKLFF	TGTGCCAGCAGTGATCTCTCCGATGAAAAACTGTTTTTT
15	.	.	TRBJ2-2	TRBV12-3/TRBV12-4	CASSARGLNTGELFF	TGTGCCAGCAGTGCGAGGGGCCTGAACACCGGGGAGCTGTTTTTT
15	few	.	TRBJ1-4	TRBV12-3/TRBV12-4	CASSIGPSKREKLFF	TGTGCCAGCAGTATTGGACCGTCTAAAAGGGAAAAACTGTTTTTT
16	.	.	TRBJ2-3	TRBV19	CASSIVQRRIADTQYF	TGTGCCAGTAGTATAGTCCAGCGACGTATAGCAGATACGCAGTATTTT
16	few	.	TRBJ1-6	TRBV12-3/TRBV12-4	CASSIRPGARNSPLHF	TGTGCCAGCAGTATCCGCCCGGGGGCGCGGAATTCACCCCTCCACTTT
13	.	.	TRBJ1-1	TRBV7-9	CASSLRWDTEAFF	TGTGCCAGCAGCTTAAGGTGGGACACTGAAGCTTTCTTT
14	.	TRBD1	TRBJ1-6	TRBV4-2	CASSLDRESSTLHF	TGTGCCAGCAGCCTGGACAGGGAGAGTTCAACCCTCCACTTT
15	few	.	TRBJ1-2	TRBV3-1	CASSPATGPSYGYTF	TGTGCCAGCAGCCCGGCCACAGGACCCAGCTATGGCTACACCTTC
18	.	TRBD1	TRBJ1-5	TRBV12-3/TRBV12-4	CARSFGWSGTIRGQPQHF	TGTGCCCGCAGTTTTGGGTGGTCGGGGACCATCAGGGGGCAGCCCCAGCATTTT
14	many	.	TRBJ1-5	TRBV28	CASSLYRGNQPQHF	TGTGCCAGCAGTTTATACAGGGGCAATCAGCCCCAGCATTTT
13	.	.	TRBJ1-4	TRBV20-1	CSARDPPGEKLFF	TGCAGTGCTAGAGATCCCCCTGGTGAAAAACTGTTTTTT
14	.	.	TRBJ2-2	TRBV10-3	CAIRRGTNTGELFF	TGTGCCATCAGACGGGGGACGAACACCGGGGAGCTGTTTTTT
13	.	TRBD2	TRBJ2-1	TRBV25-1	CASSAGTKSEQFF	TGTGCCAGCAGTGCCGGGACTAAAAGTGAGCAGTTCTTC
16	few	TRBD2	TRBJ2-1	TRBV4-2	CASSQVTGTSFNEQFF	TGTGCCAGCAGCCAAGTAACCGGGACTAGCTTCAATGAGCAGTTCTTC
16	many	TRBD1	TRBJ1-2	TRBV7-2	CASSQPEYRTGYGYTF	TGTGCCAGCAGCCAACCCGAATATAGGACAGGGTATGGCTACACCTTC
16	.	TRBD1	TRBJ1-4	TRBV9	CASSVDPGDSGEKLFF	TGTGCCAGCAGCGTAGACCCCGGGGACAGTGGCGAAAAACTGTTTTTT
12	few	TRBD1	TRBJ2-1	TRBV29-1	CSGAGQGHEQFF	TGCAGCGGCGCGGGACAGGGGCATGAGCAGTTCTTC
13	few	.	TRBJ1-1	TRBV5-1	CASSLARGIEAFF	TGCGCCAGCAGCTTGGCCCGGGGAATTGAAGCTTTCTTT
12	.	.	TRBJ1-4	TRBV6-6	CASSYGQSELFF	TGTGCCAGCAGTTACGGGCAGTCAGAACTGTTTTTT
15	.	.	TRBJ2-1	TRBV5-1	CASSLAATSYNEQFF	TGCGCCAGCAGCTTGGCCGCCACCTCCTACAATGAGCAGTTCTTC
16	many	.	TRBJ1-4	TRBV4-2	CASSQDLLATNEKLFF	TGTGCCAGCAGCCAAGATCTCCTTGCAACTAATGAAAAACTGTTTTTT
16	.	TRBD2	TRBJ2-7	TRBV7-2	CASSGDGTSGAGEQYF	TGTGCCAGCAGCGGCGACGGGACTAGCGGGGCCGGCGAGCAGTACTTC
14	few	TRBD2	TRBJ2-1	TRBV20-1	CSASGGGSGNEQFF	TGCAGTGCTAGTGGGGGAGGGTCAGGAAATGAGCAGTTCTTC
12	.	.	TRBJ1-1	TRBV20-1	CSARTWISEAFF	TGCAGTGCTAGAACGTGGATCTCTGAAGCTTTCTTT
12	.	.	TRBJ2-2	TRBV5-1	CASSPSVGELFF	TGCGCCAGCAGTCCTTCAGTCGGGGAGCTGTTTTTT
16	.	.	TRBJ2-1	TRBV21-1	CASSKTAGITANEQFF	TGTGCCAGCAGCAAAACTGCAGGAATTACAGCCAATGAGCAGTTCTTC
13	.	TRBD1	TRBJ2-7	TRBV10-3	CAIRPDRGLEQYF	TGTGCCATCAGGCCGGACAGGGGGTTAGAGCAGTACTTC
15	.	.	TRBJ2-5	TRBV28	CASSLLTGMGETQYF	TGTGCCAGCAGTTTATTAACAGGAATGGGAGAGACCCAGTACTTC
12	.	.	TRBJ1-2	TRBV27	CASSYNGGLHTF	TGTGCCAGCAGCTACAACGGGGGCCTGCACACCTTC
16	few	TRBD1	TRBJ2-5	TRBV11-2	CASSSVAQGYQETQYF	TGTGCCAGCAGCTCAGTTGCACAGGGGTACCAAGAGACCCAGTACTTC
15	many	TRBD1	TRBJ1-3	TRBV12-5	CASVRTGVAGNTIYF	TGTGCTAGTGTCCGGACAGGGGTGGCCGGAAACACCATATATTTT
16	.	.	TRBJ1-2	TRBV20-1	CSASPGVTGTNYGYTF	TGCAGTGCCAGCCCAGGGGTTACAGGGACTAACTATGGCTACACCTTC
20	many	.	TRBJ1-4	TRBV5-1	CASSPTPSSKLTATNEKLFF	TGCGCCAGCAGCCCTACCCCGTCGTCGAAGCTTACTGCAACTAATGAAAAACTGTTTTTT
15	medium-sized	.	TRBJ1-1	TRBV20-1	CSARATEGVGTEAFF	TGCAGTGCTAGAGCGACTGAGGGGGTAGGCACTGAAGCTTTCTTT
12	many	TRBD1	TRBJ1-1	TRBV29-1	CSVGGQGLEAFF	TGCAGCGTTGGAGGACAGGGGCTAGAAGCTTTCTTT
17	many	.	TRBJ1-1	TRBV12-3/TRBV12-4	CASSLAGSGQGGTEAFF	TGTGCCAGCAGTTTAGCGGGTAGTGGCCAGGGAGGCACTGAAGCTTTCTTT
14	.	.	TRBJ2-7	TRBV6-2/TRBV6-3	CASQGRIDTYEQYF	TGTGCCAGCCAAGGACGGATTGATACCTACGAGCAGTACTTC